This is a list of T cell receptor beta chains from one sample in a study of radiation and T cells in renal cell carcinoma. Libraries were prepared by immunoSEQ multiplex PCR; TCRdb keeps only in-frame clonotypes and omits some of them. The data show almost 20,000 clones, with just over 60% seen just once and about an eighth held by the top ten. Source: tumor tissue, taken from a patient whose treatment included radiotherapy and nephrectomy. The receptors come from an older woman with renal cell carcinoma. CDR3s include the opening cysteine and the closing phenylalanine or tryptophan. A D gene is named only where the DNA matches it firmly. Not every row has a clone size; where given, it reads once, few, many or a size class.

D gene: TRBD2; clone size: -; J gene: TRBJ2-1; V gene: TRBV27; CDR3 DNA: TGTGCCAGCAGACTAGCGGGGTTACATGAGCAGTTCTTC; CDR3 protein: CASRLAGLHEQFF
D gene: TRBD2; clone size: few; J gene: TRBJ2-7; V gene: TRBV15; CDR3 DNA: TGTGCCACCAGCAGACTAGCGGGGGAAGAGCAGTACTTC; CDR3 protein: CATSRLAGEEQYF
D gene: TRBD1; clone size: -; J gene: TRBJ1-2; V gene: TRBV7-2; CDR3 DNA: TGTGCCAGCAGCTTAAACAGGGGGAACTATGGCTACACCTTC; CDR3 protein: CASSLNRGNYGYTF
D gene: TRBD1; clone size: -; J gene: TRBJ1-6; V gene: TRBV19; CDR3 DNA: TGTGCCAGTAGTATCAGGACAGGGGGCGCGGGTGAGGTCTATAATTCACCCCTCCACTTT; CDR3 protein: CASSIRTGGAGEVYNSPLHF
D gene: -; clone size: -; J gene: TRBJ1-1; V gene: TRBV28; CDR3 DNA: TGTGCCAGCATTTCAGGACAGTCTGAAGCTTTCTTT; CDR3 protein: CASISGQSEAFF
D gene: -; clone size: few; J gene: TRBJ2-7; V gene: TRBV15; CDR3 DNA: TGTGCCACCAGCAGAGGGGGTCCCTACGAGCAGTACTTC; CDR3 protein: CATSRGGPYEQYF
D gene: -; clone size: -; J gene: TRBJ2-3; V gene: TRBV28; CDR3 DNA: TGTGCCAGCACCTCAGAAGCGCAGGGCACCACAGATACGCAGTATTTT; CDR3 protein: CASTSEAQGTTDTQYF
D gene: -; clone size: -; J gene: TRBJ1-2; V gene: TRBV19; CDR3 DNA: TGTGCCAGTAGTATAGGTCAGGGAGGTGGCTACACCTTC; CDR3 protein: CASSIGQGGGYTF
D gene: -; clone size: -; J gene: TRBJ2-3; V gene: TRBV5-8; CDR3 DNA: TGTGCCAGCAGCTTGATGGAGGGGTACACAGATACGCAGTATTTT; CDR3 protein: CASSLMEGYTDTQYF
D gene: -; clone size: few; J gene: TRBJ1-2; V gene: TRBV6-5; CDR3 DNA: TGTGCCAGCAGTTCGGGATTCGGGGCGGGCTACACCTTC; CDR3 protein: CASSSGFGAGYTF
D gene: TRBD1; clone size: -; J gene: TRBJ2-7; V gene: TRBV30; CDR3 DNA: TGTGCCTGGGTTTCCGGGACAGGGAGGTACGAGCAGTACTTC; CDR3 protein: CAWVSGTGRYEQYF
D gene: TRBD1; clone size: -; J gene: TRBJ2-5; V gene: TRBV25-1; CDR3 DNA: TGTGCCAGCAGTGCGGGACAGGGGTTTGAGACCCAGTACTTC; CDR3 protein: CASSAGQGFETQYF
D gene: -; clone size: once; J gene: TRBJ2-7; V gene: TRBV7-8; CDR3 DNA: TGTGCCAGCAGCTTCCCAACGGGGCTTTCCTACGAGCAGTACTTC; CDR3 protein: CASSFPTGLSYEQYF
D gene: TRBD1; clone size: -; J gene: TRBJ2-7; V gene: TRBV30; CDR3 DNA: TGTGCCTGGAGTACCGGACAGGTCCCCTCCGAGCAGTACTTC; CDR3 protein: CAWSTGQVPSEQYF
D gene: -; clone size: -; J gene: TRBJ2-1; V gene: TRBV5-1; CDR3 DNA: TGCGCCAGCACTCTACAGAATACTGAGCAGTTCTTC; CDR3 protein: CASTLQNTEQFF
D gene: TRBD2; clone size: -; J gene: TRBJ2-3; V gene: TRBV27; CDR3 DNA: TGTGCCAGCAGTTTGACTAGCGGTAGCACAGATACGCAGTATTTT; CDR3 protein: CASSLTSGSTDTQYF
D gene: -; clone size: few; J gene: TRBJ2-5; V gene: TRBV6-5; CDR3 DNA: TGTGCCAGCAGTTTACTAGTCTCGAGTTCCGGGGAGACCCAGTACTTC; CDR3 protein: CASSLLVSSSGETQYF
D gene: -; clone size: once; J gene: TRBJ1-5; V gene: TRBV28; CDR3 DNA: TGTGCCAGCAGTCTGGGGGCCGGCCTTAGCAATCAGCCCCAGCATTTT; CDR3 protein: CASSLGAGLSNQPQHF
D gene: TRBD1; clone size: -; J gene: TRBJ1-3; V gene: TRBV14; CDR3 DNA: TGTGCCAGCAGCTACCGGGACAGGGTGAGGGACACCATATATTTT; CDR3 protein: CASSYRDRVRDTIYF
D gene: -; clone size: -; J gene: TRBJ1-4; V gene: TRBV5-5; CDR3 DNA: TGTGCCAGCAGCTTATCACCAACTAATGAAAAACTGTTTTTT; CDR3 protein: CASSLSPTNEKLFF
D gene: TRBD1; clone size: once; J gene: TRBJ2-3; V gene: TRBV29-1; CDR3 DNA: TGCAGCGTTTCCCAACCCGGGACAGGGGGTGTCACTCGCACAGATACGCAGTATTTT; CDR3 protein: CSVSQPGTGGVTRTDTQYF
D gene: -; clone size: -; J gene: TRBJ1-1; V gene: TRBV11-2; CDR3 DNA: TGTGCCAGCAGCTTAGATCTGAGGAGAAGGGTGGGAATGAACACTGAAGCTTTCTTT; CDR3 protein: CASSLDLRRRVGMNTEAFF
D gene: TRBD1; clone size: -; J gene: TRBJ2-7; V gene: TRBV27; CDR3 DNA: TGTGCCAGCAGCGAGGGGGCTATGACCTACGAGCAGTACTTC; CDR3 protein: CASSEGAMTYEQYF
D gene: TRBD1; clone size: -; J gene: TRBJ2-5; V gene: TRBV6-5; CDR3 DNA: TGTGCCAGCAGCGACAGGGGGGGTGGAAAGACCCAGTACTTC; CDR3 protein: CASSDRGGGKTQYF
D gene: -; clone size: -; J gene: TRBJ1-5; V gene: TRBV5-1; CDR3 DNA: TGCGCCAGCAGCTATGACGGGAATCAGCCCCAGCATTTT; CDR3 protein: CASSYDGNQPQHF
D gene: TRBD1; clone size: -; J gene: TRBJ2-7; V gene: TRBV18; CDR3 DNA: TGTGCCAGCTCTGAAAGGGGGCCCTTTTCCTACGAGCAGTACTTC; CDR3 protein: CASSERGPFSYEQYF
D gene: -; clone size: few; J gene: TRBJ1-2; V gene: TRBV11-2; CDR3 DNA: TGTGCCAGCAGCTCCGACAGTACGGGCCTTGGCTACACCTTC; CDR3 protein: CASSSDSTGLGYTF
D gene: -; clone size: -; J gene: TRBJ1-6; V gene: TRBV11-2; CDR3 DNA: TGTGCCAGCAGCTTAGATCTCCCGGGACCTAATAATTCACCCCTCCACTTT; CDR3 protein: CASSLDLPGPNNSPLHF
D gene: -; clone size: -; J gene: TRBJ2-1; V gene: TRBV21-1; CDR3 DNA: TGTGCCAGCAGCAAAAGGGACCAGTTCTTC; CDR3 protein: CASSKRDQFF
D gene: TRBD1; clone size: -; J gene: TRBJ1-5; V gene: TRBV28; CDR3 DNA: TGTGCCAGCAGTTTCGTAAGGACAGGGGGCTTGAATCAGCCCCAGCATTTT; CDR3 protein: CASSFVRTGGLNQPQHF
D gene: TRBD2; clone size: -; J gene: TRBJ2-3; V gene: TRBV11-3; CDR3 DNA: TGTGCCAGCAGCCAAGGACTAGCGACAGATACGCAGTATTTT; CDR3 protein: CASSQGLATDTQYF
D gene: -; clone size: once; J gene: TRBJ2-5; V gene: TRBV4-2; CDR3 DNA: TGTGCCAGCAGCCGGGCCCCGGTCGCGGAGACCCAGTACTTC; CDR3 protein: CASSRAPVAETQYF
D gene: TRBD1; clone size: -; J gene: TRBJ2-1; V gene: TRBV19; CDR3 DNA: TGTGCCAGTAGTAGGGGACAGAACGACGGTAATGAGCAGTTCTTC; CDR3 protein: CASSRGQNDGNEQFF
D gene: -; clone size: -; J gene: TRBJ1-1; V gene: TRBV7-2; CDR3 DNA: TGTGCCAGCAGCTTTAGGATAGACACTGAAGCTTTCTTT; CDR3 protein: CASSFRIDTEAFF
D gene: -; clone size: -; J gene: TRBJ1-1; V gene: TRBV5-6; CDR3 DNA: TGTGCCAGCAGCTTGCCTGCGGTACCTGAAGCTTTCTTT; CDR3 protein: CASSLPAVPEAFF
D gene: -; clone size: -; J gene: TRBJ1-5; V gene: TRBV6-7; CDR3 DNA: TGTGCCAGCAGCCGCCTCCTGGTGGGCAATCAGCCCCAGCATTTT; CDR3 protein: CASSRLLVGNQPQHF
D gene: -; clone size: -; J gene: TRBJ1-1; V gene: TRBV5-6; CDR3 DNA: TGTGCCAGCAGCTTTGAGGTAATGGAGAACACTGAAGCTTTCTTT; CDR3 protein: CASSFEVMENTEAFF
D gene: -; clone size: -; J gene: TRBJ1-5; V gene: TRBV27; CDR3 DNA: TGTGCCAGCAGTACGTTCGGCCTGAGCAATCAGCCCCAGCATTTT; CDR3 protein: CASSTFGLSNQPQHF
D gene: TRBD2; clone size: -; J gene: TRBJ2-3; V gene: TRBV12-5; CDR3 DNA: TGTGCTAGTGGTTTGAGCGGGGGGGCAGATACGCAGTATTTT; CDR3 protein: CASGLSGGADTQYF
D gene: -; clone size: few; J gene: TRBJ1-1; V gene: TRBV6-4; CDR3 DNA: TGTGCCAGCAGCGCTGAAGCTTTCTTT; CDR3 protein: CASSAEAFF
D gene: TRBD2; clone size: few; J gene: TRBJ2-7; V gene: TRBV9; CDR3 DNA: TGTGCCAGCAGCATCCAAGCGGGGGCACATTACGAGCAGTACTTC; CDR3 protein: CASSIQAGAHYEQYF
D gene: -; clone size: -; J gene: TRBJ1-1; V gene: TRBV4-3; CDR3 DNA: TGCGCCAGCAGCCCCCGGTATTCCAACACTGAAGCTTTCTTT; CDR3 protein: CASSPRYSNTEAFF
D gene: -; clone size: -; J gene: TRBJ2-7; V gene: TRBV27; CDR3 DNA: TGTGCCAGCAGTACCCCCTACGAGCAGTACTTC; CDR3 protein: CASSTPYEQYF
D gene: -; clone size: medium-sized; J gene: TRBJ1-1; V gene: TRBV4-2; CDR3 DNA: TGTGCCAGCAGCCAAGAAGCAGGACTGCTGAACACTGAAGCTTTCTTT; CDR3 protein: CASSQEAGLLNTEAFF
D gene: TRBD2; clone size: -; J gene: TRBJ2-2; V gene: TRBV6-1; CDR3 DNA: TGTGCCATGGGACTAGCGGCTAACACCGGGGAGCTGTTTTTT; CDR3 protein: CAMGLAANTGELFF
D gene: TRBD1; clone size: -; J gene: TRBJ1-6; V gene: TRBV2; CDR3 DNA: TGTGCCAGCAGCCCTCGGCAGGGGGCTAATTCACCCCTCCACTTT; CDR3 protein: CASSPRQGANSPLHF
D gene: -; clone size: -; J gene: TRBJ1-1; V gene: TRBV19; CDR3 DNA: TGTGCCAGTAGTATAAAGAGGGGTGCTGAAGCTTTCTTT; CDR3 protein: CASSIKRGAEAFF
D gene: -; clone size: -; J gene: TRBJ1-2; V gene: TRBV7-4; CDR3 DNA: TGTGCCAGCAGTCCTTTCACAGGCGGCTATGGCTACACCTTC; CDR3 protein: CASSPFTGGYGYTF
D gene: TRBD1; clone size: few; J gene: TRBJ2-1; V gene: TRBV19; CDR3 DNA: TGTGCCAGTAGTATAGAACAGGGGGCGGGTGAGCAGTTCTTC; CDR3 protein: CASSIEQGAGEQFF
D gene: -; clone size: medium-sized; J gene: TRBJ1-2; V gene: TRBV19; CDR3 DNA: TGTGCCAGTAGCATACAGGGACCCTATGGCTACACCTTC; CDR3 protein: CASSIQGPYGYTF
D gene: TRBD1; clone size: -; J gene: TRBJ1-4; V gene: TRBV11-1; CDR3 DNA: TGTGCCAGCAGCCCGGGACAGGGGGACGAAAAACTGTTTTTT; CDR3 protein: CASSPGQGDEKLFF